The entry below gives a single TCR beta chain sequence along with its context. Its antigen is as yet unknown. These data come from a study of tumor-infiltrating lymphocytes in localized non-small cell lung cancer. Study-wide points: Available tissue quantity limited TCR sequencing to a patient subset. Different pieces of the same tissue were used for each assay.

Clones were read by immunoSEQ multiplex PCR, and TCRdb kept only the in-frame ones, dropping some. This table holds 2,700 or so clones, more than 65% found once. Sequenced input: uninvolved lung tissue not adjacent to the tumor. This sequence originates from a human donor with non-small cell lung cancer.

The CDR3 region has the DNA TGCGCCAGCAGCCAGCTTGGGGGCAGTATCTACAATGAGCAGTTCTTC. Protein sequence: CASSQLGGSIYNEQFF. The chain couples TRBV4-3 to TRBJ2-1; D perhaps matches TRBD1 (6 bases). The ends were cut back, 3 bases at V and 3 bases at J, with 15 bases in the middle. CDR3 length: 16 amino acids. From germline, CDR1 is LGHNA and CDR2 YSLEER.